This TCR beta chain was recovered during a study of T cell changes during pregnancy in multiple sclerosis (dated 2019 in TCRdb). Study-wide context: Changes in the T cell repertoire over the course of pregnancy were examined in this study in women with multiple sclerosis.

Ends trimmed: V by 4 bases, J by 3 bases; bases unmatched to a gene: 6. Taken from cysteine to phenylalanine, the CDR3 has 17 residues. CDR3 DNA only is kept here, 51 bases in frame from base 1. The germline V gene encodes CDR1 SGHNT and CDR2 YYREEE (reference sequence). About this clone itself: It has no known antigen specificity. Base qualities are not at hand, and no much larger clone is one base apart.

Libraries were constructed by the immunoSEQ multiplex PCR assay. The source is immuneACCESS, and TCRdb retained only in-frame sequences with V and J called. Part of the clones is not carried over; for the studies checked, unresolved V genes explain less than half of this, and the remainder is unexplained. This sample is represented by about 28,000 clones; 92% of them were singletons. Together, the top ten hold about 4.9% of the sample. The sample was peripheral blood, taken in the first trimester of pregnancy. The source of this sequence is a female donor in good health, enrolled as a control in a pregnancy study. The receptor chain draws on TRBV5-4 and TRBJ2-2; 13 central nucleotides agree with TRBD2. The DNA sequence is TGTGCCAGCAGCCCGGGACTAGCGGGACTATACACCGGGGAGCTGTTTTTT. It translates to CASSPGLAGLYTGELFF.